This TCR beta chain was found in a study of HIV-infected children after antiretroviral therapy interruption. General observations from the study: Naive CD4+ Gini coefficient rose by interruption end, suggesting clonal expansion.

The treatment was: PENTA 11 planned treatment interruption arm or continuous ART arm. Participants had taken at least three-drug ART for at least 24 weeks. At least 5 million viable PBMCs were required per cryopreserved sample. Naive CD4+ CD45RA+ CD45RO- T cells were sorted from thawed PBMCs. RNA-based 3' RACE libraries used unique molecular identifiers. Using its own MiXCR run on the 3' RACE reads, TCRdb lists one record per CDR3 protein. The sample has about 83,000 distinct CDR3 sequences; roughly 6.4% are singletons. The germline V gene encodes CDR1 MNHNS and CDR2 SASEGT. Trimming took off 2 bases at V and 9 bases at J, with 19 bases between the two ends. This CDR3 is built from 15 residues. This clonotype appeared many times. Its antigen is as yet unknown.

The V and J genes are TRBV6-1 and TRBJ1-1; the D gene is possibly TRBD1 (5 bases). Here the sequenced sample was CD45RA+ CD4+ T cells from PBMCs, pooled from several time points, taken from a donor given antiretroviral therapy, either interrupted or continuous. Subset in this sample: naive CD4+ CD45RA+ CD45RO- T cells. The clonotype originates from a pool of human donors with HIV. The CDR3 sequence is CASSESPGRRGQAFF. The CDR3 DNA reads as TGTGCCAGCAGTGAATCCCCGGGGCGTCGAGGTCAAGCTTTCTTT.